These 8 T cell receptor beta chains share one sample of origin, sequenced in a study of control samples from healthy donors and cancer patients (dated by TCRdb to 2020 to 2022). Receptor libraries were prepared by the immunoSEQ multiplex PCR assay. TCRdb retrieved this table from immuneACCESS and kept in-frame rearrangements only. Not all clones are present; in checked studies, unresolved V genes account for under half, and no reason is known for the remainder. This sample has over 100,000 clones in its table, and about 91% of those were observed once. 2% to 2.5% of the sample lies in the top ten. Sequenced sample: blood. The receptor source for this set is a woman aged 18-30 years in good health.

The V call is TRBV5-5, the J call TRBJ1-2; D is ambiguous. The length of the CDR3 is 12 residues. V lost 2 bases to trimming and J lost 4 bases, with 6 bases between them. Looked up from germline, CDR1 is SGHKS and CDR2 is YYEKEE (reference sequence). Here the CDR3 reads CASSLLFYGYTF. CDR3 sequence (DNA): TGTGCCAGCAGCTTATTATTCTATGGCTACACCTTC.

V is TRBV7-8 and J is TRBJ1-2; perhaps TRBD1 as D (5 bases). CDR1 SGHVS and CDR2 FQNEAQ come from the germline V gene. The CDR3 is 14 residues long. Trimming pared 5 bases from V and 7 bases from J, leaving 17 bases between. The CDR3 loop reads CASSDKWGGGGYTF. CDR3 nucleotide sequence: TGTGCCAGCAGCGACAAGTGGGGGGGAGGTGGCTACACCTTC.

J is TRBJ2-1 and V is TRBV11-2, with D unclear. V was trimmed by 1 base and J by 6 bases, leaving 10 bases between them. Germline CDR1 SGHAT, CDR2 FQNNGV. The CDR3 totals 14 residues. The CDR3 is CASSLGVGPNEQFF. Written as DNA, the CDR3 is TGTGCCAGCAGCTTAGGGGTAGGACCCAATGAGCAGTTCTTC.

V and J are TRBV7-9 and TRBJ2-5; D uncertain. Trimming cost V 3 bases and J 5 bases, with 1 base left between them. There are 10 residues in the CDR3. Germline-derived CDR1 and CDR2 are SEHNR and FQNEAQ (reference sequence). In DNA, the CDR3 is TGTGCCAGCAGCTTGGAGACCCAGTACTTC. Amino acids: CASSLETQYF.

The chain uses TRBV28 and TRBJ2-7; D may match TRBD1 or TRBD2 (5 bases each). This CDR3 spans 14 amino acids. Trimming took 0 bases from V and 2 from J, leaving 8 bases between them. Germline V gene lookup returns CDR1 MDHEN and CDR2 SYDVKM. This CDR3 is CASSLWGETYEQYF. In DNA form, the CDR3 reads TGTGCCAGCAGTTTATGGGGGGAGACCTACGAGCAGTACTTC.

CDR3 loop: CATSRDGQGGEKLFF. The CDR3 coding sequence is TGTGCCACCAGCAGAGATGGACAGGGAGGTGAAAAACTGTTTTTT. V is TRBV15 and J is TRBJ1-4, with TRBD1 identical over 8 bases. The V and J ends lost 0 bases and 7 bases, in that order; junction bases with no gene match: 4. The CDR3 is 15 amino acids. Germline V CDR1 and CDR2: LNHNV, YYDKDF (reference sequence).

The rearrangement uses TRBV5-5 and TRBJ2-1; 7 bases map to TRBD1. Germline V gene lookup returns CDR1 SGHKS and CDR2 YYEKEE (reference sequence). V trimming: 0 bases; J trimming: 7 bases; junction bases outside the gene matches: 4. The CDR3 sequence is 14 residues long. The CDR3 protein is CASSLDRGRNEQFF. The DNA for the CDR3 is TGTGCCAGCAGCTTGGACAGGGGCAGAAATGAGCAGTTCTTC.

This clone was detected once. The V and J genes are TRBV3-1 (or the pseudogene TRBV3-2) and TRBJ1-5, with D possibly TRBD1 on 6 matching bases. The CDR3 length is 14 residues. Trimming pared 3 bases from V and 8 bases from J, leaving 14 bases between. Germline assignment: CDR1 LGHDT and CDR2 YNNKEL (reference sequence). CDR3 in DNA: TGTGCCAGCAGCCAGGACAGAGTGAATGAGCCCCAGCATTTT. Translating it yields CASSQDRVNEPQHF.